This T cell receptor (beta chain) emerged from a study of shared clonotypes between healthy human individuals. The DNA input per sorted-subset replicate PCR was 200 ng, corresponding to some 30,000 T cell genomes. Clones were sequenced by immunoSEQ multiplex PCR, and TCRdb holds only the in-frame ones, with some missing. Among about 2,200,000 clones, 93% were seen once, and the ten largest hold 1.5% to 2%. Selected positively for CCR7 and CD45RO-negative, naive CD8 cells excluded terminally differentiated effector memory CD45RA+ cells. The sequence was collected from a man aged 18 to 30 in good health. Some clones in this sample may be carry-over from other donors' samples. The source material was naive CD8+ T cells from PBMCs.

The CDR3 loop reads CASSFRTRDEQYF. CDR3 DNA: TGCGCCAGCAGCTTTAGGACTAGAGACGAGCAGTACTTC. The chain joins TRBV5-1 to TRBJ2-7; the match to TRBD2 covers 7 bases. The CDR3 runs to 13 residues. The germline gives CDR1 SGHRS, CDR2 YFSETQ. V gave up 2 bases and J gave up 5 bases; unmatched junction bases: 4. The entire variable domain, with the rest obtained from reference TRBV5-1 and TRBJ2-7, is as follows: KAGVTQTPRYLIKTRGQQVTLSCSPISGHRSVSWYQQTPGQGLQFLFEYFSETQRNKGNFPGRFSGRQFSNSRSEMNVSTLELGDSALYLCASSFRTRDEQYFGPGTRLTVT.